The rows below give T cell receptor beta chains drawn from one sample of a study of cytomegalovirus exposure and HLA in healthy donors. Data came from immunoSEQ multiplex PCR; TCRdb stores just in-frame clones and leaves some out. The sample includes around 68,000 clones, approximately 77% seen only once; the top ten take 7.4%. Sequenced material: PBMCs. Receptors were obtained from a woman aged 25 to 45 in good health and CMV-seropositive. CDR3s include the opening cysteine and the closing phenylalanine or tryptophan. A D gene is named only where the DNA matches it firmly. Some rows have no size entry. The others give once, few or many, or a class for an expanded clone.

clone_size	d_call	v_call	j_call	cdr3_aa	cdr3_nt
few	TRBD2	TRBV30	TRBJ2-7	CAWSVLSAGGFPYEQYF	TGTGCCTGGAGTGTACTTTCCGCGGGAGGCTTTCCCTACGAGCAGTACTTC
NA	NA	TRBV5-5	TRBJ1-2	CASSHMPTDNYGYTF	TGTGCCAGCAGCCACATGCCGACAGATAACTATGGCTACACCTTC
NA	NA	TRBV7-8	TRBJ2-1	CASSLAVQGWSSEQFF	TGTGCCAGCAGCTTAGCCGTCCAGGGGTGGTCAAGTGAGCAGTTCTTC
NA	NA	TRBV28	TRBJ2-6	CASSPGGSGANVLTF	TGTGCCAGCAGTCCCGGTGGCTCTGGGGCCAACGTCCTGACTTTC
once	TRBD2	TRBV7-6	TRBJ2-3	CASSLDLGRGTDTQYF	TGTGCCAGCAGCTTAGACCTCGGGAGGGGGACAGATACGCAGTATTTT
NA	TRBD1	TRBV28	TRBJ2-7	CASSLPPGTGMLGRQYF	TGTGCCAGCAGTTTACCCCCGGGGACAGGGATGTTGGGAAGGCAGTACTTC
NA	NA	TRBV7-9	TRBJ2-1	CASSHLYNEQFF	TGTGCCAGCAGCCACTTATACAATGAGCAGTTCTTC
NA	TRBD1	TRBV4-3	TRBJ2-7	CASSQDPLTGDEQYF	TGCGCCAGCAGCCAAGATCCCCTCACAGGGGACGAGCAGTACTTC
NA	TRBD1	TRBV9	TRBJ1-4	CASSVAGGGGKLFF	TGTGCCAGCAGCGTAGCAGGGGGTGGGGGAAAACTGTTTTTT
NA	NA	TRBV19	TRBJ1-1	CATIEDTEAFF	TGTGCCACCATTGAGGACACTGAAGCTTTCTTT
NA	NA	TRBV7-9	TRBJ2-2	CASSPKARVHTGELFF	TGTGCCAGCAGCCCTAAGGCCAGGGTTCACACCGGGGAGCTGTTTTTT
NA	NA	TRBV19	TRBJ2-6	CASSIDRGAGANVLTF	TGTGCCAGTAGTATAGATCGCGGGGCCGGGGCCAACGTCCTGACTTTC
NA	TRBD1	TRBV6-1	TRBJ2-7	CASRNRGSSYEQYF	TGTGCCAGCAGGAACAGGGGCAGCTCCTACGAGCAGTACTTC
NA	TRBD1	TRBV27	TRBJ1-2	CASSRGQVGGYTF	TGTGCCAGCAGTAGGGGACAGGTCGGGGGCTACACCTTC
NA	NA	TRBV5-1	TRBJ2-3	CASSLGLSLDTQYF	TGCGCCAGCAGCTTGGGACTGTCTCTAGATACGCAGTATTTT
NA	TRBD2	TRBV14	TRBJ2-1	CASSQWEGLAGLNEQFF	TGTGCCAGCAGCCAGTGGGAGGGACTAGCGGGATTGAATGAGCAGTTCTTC
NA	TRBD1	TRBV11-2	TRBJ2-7	CASNFGQGRGEQYF	TGTGCCAGCAACTTCGGACAGGGACGGGGCGAGCAGTACTTC
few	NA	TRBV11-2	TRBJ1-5	CASSLAWDKPQHF	TGTGCCAGCAGCTTAGCTTGGGACAAGCCCCAGCATTTT
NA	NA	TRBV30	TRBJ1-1	CAWSPSGFSRSEAFF	TGTGCCTGGAGTCCGTCCGGGTTTTCCAGATCTGAAGCTTTCTTT
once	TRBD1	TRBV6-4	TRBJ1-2	CASRMDRGDYGYTF	TGTGCCAGCAGGATGGACAGGGGAGACTATGGCTACACCTTC
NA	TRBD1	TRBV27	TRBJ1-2	CASSLSRTGVLGGYTF	TGTGCCAGCAGTTTATCCCGGACAGGGGTCCTAGGAGGCTACACCTTC
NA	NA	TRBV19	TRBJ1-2	CASSIGQGYGYTF	TGTGCCAGTAGTATAGGCCAGGGGTATGGCTACACCTTC
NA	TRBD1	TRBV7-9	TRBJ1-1	CASSLSTGDTEAFF	TGTGCCAGCAGCTTATCAACAGGGGACACTGAAGCTTTCTTT
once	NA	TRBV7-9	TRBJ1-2	CASSLGGQSYGYTF	TGTGCCAGCAGCTTAGGGGGACAATCCTATGGCTACACCTTC
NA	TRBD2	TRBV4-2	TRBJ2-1	CASSQETSGTLNEQFF	TGTGCCAGCAGCCAAGAAACTAGCGGGACGCTAAATGAGCAGTTCTTC
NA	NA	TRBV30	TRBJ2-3	CAWSPGGTDTQYF	TGTGCCTGGAGCCCGGGAGGCACAGATACGCAGTATTTT
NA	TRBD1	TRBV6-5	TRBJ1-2	CASSYGGQGYGYTF	TGTGCCAGCAGTTACGGGGGACAGGGTTATGGCTACACCTTC
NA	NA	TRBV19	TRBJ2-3	CASSIQRGNTDTQYF	TGTGCCAGTAGTATTCAGAGGGGGAACACAGATACGCAGTATTTT
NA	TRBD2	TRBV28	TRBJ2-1	CASSLDSVAGGPYNEQFF	TGTGCCAGCAGTTTAGATTCTGTAGCGGGAGGACCCTACAATGAGCAGTTCTTC
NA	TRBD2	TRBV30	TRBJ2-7	CAWSVRSSGSSYEQYF	TGTGCCTGGAGTGTACGATCGAGCGGGAGCTCCTACGAGCAGTACTTC
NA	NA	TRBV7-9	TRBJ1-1	CASSLLGGNTEAFF	TGTGCCAGCAGCTTATTAGGGGGGAACACTGAAGCTTTCTTT
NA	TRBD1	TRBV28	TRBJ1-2	CASSSDRGRTYGYTF	TGTGCCAGCAGTTCGGACAGGGGGCGCACCTATGGCTACACCTTC
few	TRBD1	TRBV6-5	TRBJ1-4	CASSYSRTGNEKLFF	TGTGCCAGCAGTTACTCCCGGACAGGGAACGAAAAACTGTTTTTT